These T cell receptor beta chains were read from a single sample in a study of T cells in Graves' hyperthyroidism and ophthalmopathy. TCRdb re-analysed the multiplex PCR reads in MiXCR, keeping a single row per CDR3 protein. Altogether fewer than 900,000 distinct CDR3 sequences are present, roughly 20% being singletons, with the ten largest covering over 15%. The material sequenced was blood. These receptors all come from a woman in her forties or fifties with Graves' hyperthyroidism that later progressed to Graves' ophthalmopathy. Both conserved end residues are part of each CDR3. The order of the fields is D gene, clone size, V gene, J gene, CDR3 protein, CDR3 DNA. A D gene is named only where the DNA matches it firmly. Clone size, where shown, is once, few, many, or a class for clones that have expanded.

>.|.|TRBV7-3|TRBJ1-2
CASSPRPGTYGYTF
TGTGCCAGCAGCCCCCGACCGGGTACCTATGGCTACACCTTC
>.|few|TRBV10-3|TRBJ1-4
CAISGLNEKLFF
TGTGCCATCAGTGGTCTGAATGAAAAACTGTTTTTT
>.|few|TRBV15|TRBJ1-5
CATSPRDPIGAQHF
TGTGCCACCAGCCCCCGAGACCCTATTGGGGCCCAGCATTTT
>.|many|TRBV7-2|TRBJ1-1
CASRLGSRTPEAFF
TGTGCCAGCAGATTAGGTTCCCGAACCCCTGAAGCTTTCTTT
>TRBD1|.|TRBV13|TRBJ2-4
CASSLGGDSDNPAKNIQYF
TGTGCCAGCAGCTTAGGTGGGGACAGCGATAACCCAGCCAAAAACATTCAGTACTTC
>.|few|TRBV19|TRBJ1-1
CASSATGYRNTEAFF
TGTGCCAGTAGTGCCACAGGGTACCGAAACACTGAAGCTTTCTTT
>.|.|TRBV20-1|TRBJ2-7
CSASPGRGSKPYEQYF
TGCAGTGCTAGCCCCGGAAGAGGCAGTAAACCCTACGAGCAGTACTTC
>.|many|TRBV11-2|TRBJ2-7
CASSLAVNRVSSYEQYF
TGTGCCAGCAGCTTGGCCGTAAACAGGGTTAGCTCCTACGAGCAGTACTTC
>.|few|TRBV20-1|TRBJ1-5
CSVGKTVSLQMAQHF
TGCAGTGTGGGCAAGACAGTTTCCCTCCAAATGGCCCAGCATTTT
>TRBD1|few|TRBV27|TRBJ1-4
CASRAGGAANEKLFF
TGTGCCAGCAGGGCAGGGGGCGCAGCTAATGAAAAACTGTTTTTT
>TRBD1|many|TRBV2|TRBJ2-1
CASTRDRGGYNEQFF
TGTGCCAGCACCAGAGACAGGGGTGGCTACAATGAGCAGTTCTTC
>.|many|TRBV30|TRBJ1-4
CAWTMGRVAEKLFF
TGTGCCTGGACCATGGGCAGGGTGGCTGAAAAACTGTTTTTT
>.|many|TRBV11-2|TRBJ1-4
CASSLAGGFANEKLFF
TGTGCCAGCAGCTTAGCTGGCGGTTTCGCTAATGAAAAACTGTTTTTT
>.|many|TRBV18|TRBJ2-3
CASSPFKAPGTDTQYF
TGTGCCAGCTCACCATTCAAGGCACCGGGCACAGATACGCAGTATTTT
>.|few|TRBV7-9|TRBJ2-1
CASSHRDVRGKGSYNEQFF
TGTGCCAGCAGTCACCGGGACGTAAGGGGTAAGGGCTCCTACAATGAGCAGTTCTTC
>.|few|TRBV12-3/TRBV12-4|TRBJ2-7
CASSLEDFYEQYF
TGTGCCAGCAGTTTAGAGGATTTCTACGAGCAGTACTTC
>.|many|TRBV5-1|TRBJ2-3
CASSARIDTQYF
TGCGCCAGCAGCGCACGGATCGATACGCAGTATTTT
>.|many|TRBV20-1|TRBJ2-3
CSAPGGAADTQYF
TGCAGTGCTCCCGGAGGGGCGGCCGATACGCAGTATTTT
>TRBD2|many|TRBV10-3|TRBJ2-7
CAISAPISGAPSYEQYF
TGTGCCATCAGTGCGCCAATTAGCGGGGCCCCCTCCTACGAGCAGTACTTC
>TRBD2|.|TRBV2|TRBJ2-1
CASSVQTSGLPYNEQFF
TGTGCCAGCAGTGTACAGACTAGCGGCTTACCCTACAATGAGCAGTTCTTC
>.|.|TRBV19|TRBJ2-7
CASSANGETYEQYF
TGTGCCAGTAGTGCAAACGGGGAAACCTACGAGCAGTACTTC
>TRBD2|.|TRBV12-3/TRBV12-4|TRBJ2-1
CASSFPGGANKYNEQFF
TGTGCCAGCAGTTTCCCCGGGGGGGCCAATAAGTACAATGAGCAGTTCTTC
>TRBD2|few|TRBV12-3/TRBV12-4|TRBJ2-3
CASSLFSGGSTDTQYF
TGTGCCAGCAGTTTATTTAGCGGGGGGAGCACAGATACGCAGTATTTT
>.|.|TRBV10-1|TRBJ2-3
CASSERDTDTDTQYF
TGCGCCAGCAGTGAACGGGATACGGACACAGATACGCAGTATTTT
>TRBD1|.|TRBV14|TRBJ2-1
CASRPLTGYNEQFF
TGTGCCAGCAGACCTCTGACAGGGTACAATGAGCAGTTCTTC
>.|.|TRBV10-3|TRBJ2-5
CAISEIGGDGTVSFGGETQYF
TGTGCCATCAGTGAGATCGGGGGGGACGGGACAGTATCTTTCGGGGGAGAGACCCAGTACTTC
>.|few|TRBV6-6|TRBJ2-7
CASSYSSDYYEQYF
TGTGCCAGCAGTTACTCATCAGACTACTACGAGCAGTACTTC
>.|many|TRBV30|TRBJ2-5
CAWRETGVETQYF
TGTGCCTGGAGGGAGACCGGGGTGGAGACCCAGTACTTC
>.|many|TRBV7-8|TRBJ1-1
CASGTNTEAFF
TGTGCCAGCGGAACAAACACTGAAGCTTTCTTT
>.|.|TRBV12-3/TRBV12-4|TRBJ2-2
CASSFSRGAQSRRTGELFF
TGTGCCAGCAGTTTCAGTCGGGGGGCGCAGTCGAGGAGGACCGGGGAGCTGTTTTTT
>TRBD1|many|TRBV6-1|TRBJ1-1
CASSDPGQGLLAEAFF
TGTGCCAGCAGTGACCCGGGACAGGGGTTGTTAGCTGAAGCTTTCTTT
>.|few|TRBV5-1|TRBJ1-5
CASSTDPGGDQPQHF
TGCGCCAGCAGCACCGACCCGGGGGGTGATCAGCCCCAGCATTTT
>.|many|TRBV7-6|TRBJ2-7
CASSLNQDTYEQYF
TGTGCCAGCAGCTTAAACCAGGACACATACGAGCAGTACTTC